Listed below are T cell receptor beta chains from one sample, sequenced in a study of cytomegalovirus exposure and HLA in healthy donors. The data were produced by immunoSEQ multiplex PCR, yet TCRdb's version contains in-frame clones alone and is incomplete. The sample holds 160,000 or so clones, roughly 78% seen once. Sequencing input: PBMCs. Every receptor here comes from a man aged 40-55 years in good health and CMV-seronegative. The CDR3 runs from the conserved cysteine through the conserved F or W. A D gene is named only where the DNA matches it firmly. Only part of the rows carry a size: once, few, many, or a class if the clone is expanded.

D: NA
J: TRBJ2-1
size: NA
V: TRBV7-2
DNA: TGTGCCAGCAGCTTAGACACTGGGGCGGGGATCGCGGCTGAGCAGTTCTTC
CDR3: CASSLDTGAGIAAEQFF

D: NA
J: TRBJ2-2
size: NA
V: TRBV5-8
DNA: TGTGCCAGCAGCGCCCAGCGAGGGGAGCTGTTTTTT
CDR3: CASSAQRGELFF

D: TRBD2
J: TRBJ2-5
size: NA
V: TRBV5-1
DNA: TGCGCCAGCAGCCCTAGGACTAGCGGGATCGGTGAGACCCAGTACTTC
CDR3: CASSPRTSGIGETQYF

D: NA
J: TRBJ2-2
size: once
V: TRBV6-6
DNA: TGTGCCAGCAGGGGGCCCGGGGAGCTGTTTTTT
CDR3: CASRGPGELFF

D: TRBD1
J: TRBJ2-3
size: once
V: TRBV7-9
DNA: TGTGCCAGCAGGCGAGGGGGCGCAGATACGCAGTATTTT
CDR3: CASRRGGADTQYF

D: NA
J: TRBJ2-7
size: once
V: TRBV27
DNA: TGTGCCAGCAGTTTATCAGCCCGTCTAGGAAACGAGCAGTACTTC
CDR3: CASSLSARLGNEQYF

D: NA
J: TRBJ1-2
size: NA
V: TRBV5-1
DNA: TGCGCCAGCAGCTTGGGGGTACTAACTGCTAACTATGGCTACACCTTC
CDR3: CASSLGVLTANYGYTF

D: NA
J: TRBJ1-5
size: NA
V: TRBV7-2
DNA: TGTGCCAGCAGCTTAGGGGGCTCGGGCAATCAGCCCCAGCATTTT
CDR3: CASSLGGSGNQPQHF

D: NA
J: TRBJ1-5
size: NA
V: TRBV27
DNA: TGTGCCAGCAGTTTATACCGGGACACGGCCAATCAGCCCCAGCATTTT
CDR3: CASSLYRDTANQPQHF

D: TRBD2
J: TRBJ2-1
size: NA
V: TRBV4-2
DNA: TGTGCCAGCAGCCAAGACTGGACTAGCGGGTACAATGAGCAGTTCTTC
CDR3: CASSQDWTSGYNEQFF

D: TRBD1
J: TRBJ2-6
size: NA
V: TRBV19
DNA: TGTGCCAGTAGTCGAGACAGGGCGGCTGGGGCCAACGTCCTGACTTTC
CDR3: CASSRDRAAGANVLTF

D: TRBD1
J: TRBJ1-2
size: NA
V: TRBV2
DNA: TGTGCCAGCAGCCCCGAACAGGGGGAGGGCTATGGCTACACCTTC
CDR3: CASSPEQGEGYGYTF

D: TRBD1
J: TRBJ1-5
size: few
V: TRBV15
DNA: TGTGCCACCAGCAGAGGGGGACTAGACAGGGACCAGCCCCAGCATTTT
CDR3: CATSRGGLDRDQPQHF

D: NA
J: TRBJ1-4
size: NA
V: TRBV9
DNA: TGTGCCAGCAGCCCCTCCGGGACTACGAAGGAAAAACTGTTTTTT
CDR3: CASSPSGTTKEKLFF

D: TRBD2
J: TRBJ2-1
size: NA
V: TRBV7-8
DNA: TGTGCCAGCAGCTTAACGAGCGGGAGATACAATGAGCAGTTCTTC
CDR3: CASSLTSGRYNEQFF

D: NA
J: TRBJ1-2
size: once
V: TRBV9
DNA: TGTGCCAGCAGCGTAGATGCCCGGAGGGATTACTATGGCTACACCTTC
CDR3: CASSVDARRDYYGYTF

D: NA
J: TRBJ2-3
size: NA
V: TRBV21-1
DNA: TGTGCCAGCAGCCCTCCTATGGGGGGAGTATCCACAGATACGCAGTATTTT
CDR3: CASSPPMGGVSTDTQYF